This T cell receptor (beta chain) was obtained from a study of T cell repertoires in cytomegalovirus infection. Study overall: Based on public TCR beta signatures, there were indications of CMV infection and of a matching HLA type.

This clonotype appeared a few times. Its antigen is not known. In TCRdb, the reads were re-called with MiXCR into one record per CDR3 protein. This table holds about 500,000 distinct CDR3 sequences, around 30% found once. Study conclusions and caveats: CMV-specific HLA-C-restricted TCR beta clonotypes dominated the ex vivo response. Frequencies of public TCR beta families were cumulated, and this identified carriers of CMV plus the relevant HLA.

Trimming pared 0 bases from V and 5 bases from J, leaving 10 bases between. The germline V gene has CDR1 LNHNV and CDR2 YYDKDF (reference sequence). CDR3 length: 14 amino acids. Specimen: cultured PBMCs, collected from culture after CMV antigen stimulation. This clonotype was obtained from a human donor in good health (CMV status not recorded). Some clones in this sample may be carry-over from other donors' samples. The V gene is TRBV15, the J gene TRBJ2-5; D unclear. The CDR3 DNA follows: TGTGCCACCAGCAGAGATAGAGGCCGTGAGACCCAGTACTTC. Its translation: CATSRDRGRETQYF. The variable domain in full, completed from reference TRBV15 and TRBJ2-5, reads DAMVIQNPRYQVTQFGKPVTLSCSQTLNHNVMYWYQQKSSQAPKLLFHYYDKDFNNEADTPDNFQSRRPNTSFCFLDIRSPGLGDTAMYLCATSRDRGRETQYFGPGTRLLVL.